Listed below are T cell receptor beta chains from one sample, sequenced in a study of OX40 agonist ivuxolimab in advanced cancers. Using immunoSEQ multiplex PCR, the repertoire was profiled, and TCRdb retains in-frame clones only, with some absent. In the table there are 99,000 or so clones, about 80% of which are singletons. The input for sequencing was CD4+ or CD8+ T cells sorted from blood, taken in a trial of the OX40 agonist ivuxolimab. The receptor set was obtained from an adult with an advanced solid tumor such as melanoma, head and neck, liver or kidney cancer. CDR3s include the opening cysteine and the closing phenylalanine or tryptophan. Fields, in order: CDR3 DNA, CDR3 protein, D gene, V gene, clone size, J gene. A D gene is named only where the DNA matches it firmly. Only some rows state a clone size, as once, few, many or a class for expanded clones.

DNA: TGCGCCAGCAGCTTGGAGGCGGGGGTCTGGAATGGCTACACCTTC
CDR3: CASSLEAGVWNGYTF
D: NA
V: TRBV5-1
size: NA
J: TRBJ1-2

DNA: TGTGCCAGCAGCCCCTTGGACACAGATACGCAGTATTTT
CDR3: CASSPLDTDTQYF
D: NA
V: TRBV7-3
size: NA
J: TRBJ2-3

DNA: TGTGCCACCAGCAGAGATGACGGGACAGGGGTGAGCGGGAGGGACACAGATACGCAGTATTTT
CDR3: CATSRDDGTGVSGRDTDTQYF
D: NA
V: TRBV15
size: NA
J: TRBJ2-3

DNA: TGCGCCAGCAGCAGGGATCGGAGTTCTGGGGCCAACGTCCTGACTTTC
CDR3: CASSRDRSSGANVLTF
D: NA
V: TRBV5-1
size: NA
J: TRBJ2-6

DNA: TGTGCCAGCAACCCCTCCCAGGGTACCGGGGAGCTGTTTTTT
CDR3: CASNPSQGTGELFF
D: NA
V: TRBV6-1
size: NA
J: TRBJ2-2

DNA: TGCGCCAGCAGAACTGTGGGACAGGGCTCCGGTTCACCCCTCCACTTT
CDR3: CASRTVGQGSGSPLHF
D: TRBD1
V: TRBV5-1
size: NA
J: TRBJ1-6

DNA: TGTGCCAGCAGCTCAGAGTTGTATAGCAATCAGCCCCAGCATTTT
CDR3: CASSSELYSNQPQHF
D: NA
V: TRBV11-2
size: NA
J: TRBJ1-5

DNA: TGCAGCGCGCTGACAGGATACGAGCAGTACTTC
CDR3: CSALTGYEQYF
D: NA
V: TRBV29-1
size: once
J: TRBJ2-7

DNA: TGTGCCAGCAGCTATACACAGGGGGCAAGTGGAAACACCATATATTTT
CDR3: CASSYTQGASGNTIYF
D: TRBD1
V: TRBV5-6
size: NA
J: TRBJ1-3

DNA: TGCGCCAGCAGCATGGGAGCGGGAGGGCCGGGCGAGCAGTACTTC
CDR3: CASSMGAGGPGEQYF
D: TRBD2
V: TRBV5-1
size: NA
J: TRBJ2-7

DNA: TGTGCCAGCAGTGATGTACGGGAGGGCGAGCAGTACTTC
CDR3: CASSDVREGEQYF
D: TRBD2
V: TRBV2
size: NA
J: TRBJ2-7

DNA: TGTGCCAGTAGTAGGCTGGGACAGCAACAAGAGACCCAGTACTTC
CDR3: CASSRLGQQQETQYF
D: TRBD1
V: TRBV19
size: NA
J: TRBJ2-5

DNA: TGCAGCGTTAAGACGGGGGGGAGGACAGATACGCAGTATTTT
CDR3: CSVKTGGRTDTQYF
D: TRBD2
V: TRBV29-1
size: NA
J: TRBJ2-3

DNA: TGTGCCAGTAGTATAGATATGTTAGCGGGAAGGGTAGTAGGGAAGTTCTTC
CDR3: CASSIDMLAGRVVGKFF
D: TRBD2
V: TRBV19
size: NA
J: TRBJ2-1

DNA: TGTGCCAGCAGCTTAGTCCGGGACAGGGGTTACGAGCAGTACTTC
CDR3: CASSLVRDRGYEQYF
D: TRBD1
V: TRBV11-2
size: NA
J: TRBJ2-7

DNA: TGCAGCGTTGAATCCGCGCCGAATTCACCCCTCCACTTT
CDR3: CSVESAPNSPLHF
D: NA
V: TRBV29-1
size: once
J: TRBJ1-6

DNA: TGCGCCAGCAGTACCGGGATTAGGGACACTGAAGCTTTCTTT
CDR3: CASSTGIRDTEAFF
D: NA
V: TRBV10-1
size: NA
J: TRBJ1-1

DNA: TGTGCCAGCAGCTTAGAGGGACAGGGACCCCCCAATGAGCAGTTCTTC
CDR3: CASSLEGQGPPNEQFF
D: TRBD1
V: TRBV7-2
size: NA
J: TRBJ2-1

DNA: TGTGCCATCAGTGAGTCTGGGACAGGGGATTCACCCCTCCACTTT
CDR3: CAISESGTGDSPLHF
D: TRBD1
V: TRBV10-3
size: NA
J: TRBJ1-6

DNA: TGCGCCAGCAGCTTGGCCGCGGGGGGTCTCTACGAGCAGTACTTC
CDR3: CASSLAAGGLYEQYF
D: TRBD2
V: TRBV5-1
size: NA
J: TRBJ2-7

DNA: TGTGCCAGCAGCCCAGGGGGAGGGAGGGCGGGGGGAAACACCATATATTTT
CDR3: CASSPGGGRAGGNTIYF
D: TRBD1
V: TRBV7-2
size: NA
J: TRBJ1-3

DNA: TGTGCTAGTGGTTTCGTCGCGGGAGATGAGCAGTTCTTC
CDR3: CASGFVAGDEQFF
D: TRBD2
V: TRBV12-5
size: NA
J: TRBJ2-1

DNA: TGTGCCAGCAGTGGACCGGGAGCAGATACGCAGTATTTT
CDR3: CASSGPGADTQYF
D: NA
V: TRBV6-1
size: NA
J: TRBJ2-3

DNA: TGCGCCAGCAGTTTCCTTATAGGGGGCGCCGGGGAGAACACTGAAGCTTTCTTT
CDR3: CASSFLIGGAGENTEAFF
D: TRBD1
V: TRBV5-1
size: NA
J: TRBJ1-1

DNA: TGTGCCTTCGGGGGTGGGGGCTCTGGGGCCAACGTCCTGACTTTC
CDR3: CAFGGGGSGANVLTF
D: NA
V: TRBV4-2
size: NA
J: TRBJ2-6

DNA: TGTGCCAGCTCACCACAGGAGGGGCCAAATGAGCAGTTCTTC
CDR3: CASSPQEGPNEQFF
D: NA
V: TRBV18
size: NA
J: TRBJ2-1

DNA: TGTGCCACCAGCAGAGCACGCGGGGGCGGGGATGAGCAGTTCTTC
CDR3: CATSRARGGGDEQFF
D: NA
V: TRBV15
size: medium-sized
J: TRBJ2-1

DNA: TGCGCCAGCAGCTCTAGGGGACAGGGCAACTATGGCTACACCTTC
CDR3: CASSSRGQGNYGYTF
D: TRBD1
V: TRBV5-1
size: once
J: TRBJ1-2

DNA: TGCGCCAGCAGCCAAACTGGACACGACACTTCCTACAATGAGCAGTTCTTC
CDR3: CASSQTGHDTSYNEQFF
D: NA
V: TRBV4-1
size: NA
J: TRBJ2-1

DNA: TGTGCCAGCAGCAGAACCGGGACTAGCGGGGGACATGAGCAGTTCTTC
CDR3: CASSRTGTSGGHEQFF
D: TRBD2
V: TRBV7-9
size: NA
J: TRBJ2-1

DNA: TGTGCCAGCAGCTGGGGGGACAGCTCCTACGAGCAGTACTTC
CDR3: CASSWGDSSYEQYF
D: NA
V: TRBV5-6
size: NA
J: TRBJ2-7

DNA: TGTGCCTGGAGTGTACTTTCAAGGGGGGGTGGCTACACCTTC
CDR3: CAWSVLSRGGGYTF
D: NA
V: TRBV30
size: NA
J: TRBJ1-2

DNA: TGTGCCAGCAGCGCAGGTCGACCCTACGAGCAGTACTTC
CDR3: CASSAGRPYEQYF
D: NA
V: TRBV11-2
size: NA
J: TRBJ2-7

DNA: TGTGCCAGCAGCGTAGAACAGGGAGGCACTGAAGCTTTCTTT
CDR3: CASSVEQGGTEAFF
D: NA
V: TRBV9
size: NA
J: TRBJ1-1

DNA: TGTGCCAGCAGCGCCCCGGGAAACATGAACACTGAAGCTTTCTTT
CDR3: CASSAPGNMNTEAFF
D: NA
V: TRBV9
size: NA
J: TRBJ1-1

DNA: TGTGCCAGCAGCTTTGGTTACGAGGAGCAGTACTTC
CDR3: CASSFGYEEQYF
D: NA
V: TRBV5-4
size: NA
J: TRBJ2-7